This TCR beta chain came from a study of cytomegalovirus exposure and HLA in healthy donors. The CDR3 consists of 14 residues. V lost 4 bases and J 3 bases, leaving 13 bases between the germline ends. Germline lookup yields CDR1 SEHNR and CDR2 FQNEAQ (reference sequence). Produced via immunoSEQ multiplex PCR; TCRdb's table is partial and in-frame only. Here the sample spans approximately 140,000 clones, around 86% being singletons. This sequence was found in a man aged 18 to 29 in good health and CMV-seropositive. Sequencing used PBMCs. This chain uses TRBV7-9 with TRBJ2-7; maybe TRBD2 (5 bases). CDR3 DNA: TGTGCCAGCAGCTCTGAGGGAACCTTCTACGAGCAGTACTTC. This translates into CASSSEGTFYEQYF.